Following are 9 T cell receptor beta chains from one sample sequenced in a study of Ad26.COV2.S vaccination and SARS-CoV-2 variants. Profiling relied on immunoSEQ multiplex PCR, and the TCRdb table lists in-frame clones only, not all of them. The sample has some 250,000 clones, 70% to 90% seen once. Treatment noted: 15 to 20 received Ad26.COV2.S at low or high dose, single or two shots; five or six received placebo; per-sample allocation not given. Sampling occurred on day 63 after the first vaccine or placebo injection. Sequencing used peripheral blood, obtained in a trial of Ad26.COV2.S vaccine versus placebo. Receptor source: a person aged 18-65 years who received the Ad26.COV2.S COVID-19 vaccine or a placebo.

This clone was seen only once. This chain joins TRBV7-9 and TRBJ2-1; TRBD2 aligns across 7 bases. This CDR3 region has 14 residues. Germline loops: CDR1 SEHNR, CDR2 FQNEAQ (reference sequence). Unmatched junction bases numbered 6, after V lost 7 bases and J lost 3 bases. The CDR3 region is CASTELADYNEQFF. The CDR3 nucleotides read TGTGCCAGCACCGAGCTAGCGGACTACAATGAGCAGTTCTTC.

CDR3 loop: CASSQDLGGQQYF. CDR3 nucleotide sequence: TGTGCCAGCAGCCAAGATCTGGGAGGCCAGCAGTACTTC. The chain carries TRBV14 and TRBJ2-7, with D maybe TRBD2 (6 bases). The CDR3 is 13 amino acids. Germline CDR1 SGHDN, CDR2 FVKESK. V dropped 0 bases and J dropped 8 bases, with 11 bases sitting between them.

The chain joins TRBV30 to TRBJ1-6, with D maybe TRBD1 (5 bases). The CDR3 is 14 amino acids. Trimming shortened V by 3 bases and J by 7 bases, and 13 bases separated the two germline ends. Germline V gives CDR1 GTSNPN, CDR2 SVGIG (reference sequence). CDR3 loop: CAWSLGAGNSPLHF. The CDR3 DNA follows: TGTGCCTGGAGCCTAGGGGCCGGGAATTCACCCCTCCACTTT.

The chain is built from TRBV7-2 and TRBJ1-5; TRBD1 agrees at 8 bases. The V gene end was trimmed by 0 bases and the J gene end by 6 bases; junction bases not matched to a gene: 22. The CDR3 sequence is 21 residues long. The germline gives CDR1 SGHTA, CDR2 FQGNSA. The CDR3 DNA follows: TGTGCCAGCAGCTTAGCGCCAGTCTCGACAGGGGATAGGGGTTGGGGTCAGCCCCAGCATTTT. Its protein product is CASSLAPVSTGDRGWGQPQHF.

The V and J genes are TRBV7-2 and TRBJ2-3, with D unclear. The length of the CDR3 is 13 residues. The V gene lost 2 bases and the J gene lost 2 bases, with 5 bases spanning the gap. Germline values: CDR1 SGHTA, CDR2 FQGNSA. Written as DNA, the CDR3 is TGTGCCAGCAGCTTACAGTTCACAGATACGCAGTATTTT. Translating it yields CASSLQFTDTQYF.

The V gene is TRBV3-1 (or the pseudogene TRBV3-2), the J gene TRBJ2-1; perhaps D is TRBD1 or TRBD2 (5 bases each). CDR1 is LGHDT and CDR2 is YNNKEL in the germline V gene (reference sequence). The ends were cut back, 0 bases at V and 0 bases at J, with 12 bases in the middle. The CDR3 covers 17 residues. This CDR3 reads CASSQERGAVSYNEQFF. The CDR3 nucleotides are TGTGCCAGCAGCCAAGAGAGGGGAGCGGTCTCCTACAATGAGCAGTTCTTC.

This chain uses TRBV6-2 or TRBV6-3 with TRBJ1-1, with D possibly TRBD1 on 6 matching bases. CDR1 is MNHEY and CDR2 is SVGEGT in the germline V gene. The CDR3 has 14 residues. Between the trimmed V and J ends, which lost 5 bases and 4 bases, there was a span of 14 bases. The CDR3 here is CASSIQGIGTEAFF. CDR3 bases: TGTGCCAGCAGTATACAGGGCATAGGCACTGAAGCTTTCTTT.

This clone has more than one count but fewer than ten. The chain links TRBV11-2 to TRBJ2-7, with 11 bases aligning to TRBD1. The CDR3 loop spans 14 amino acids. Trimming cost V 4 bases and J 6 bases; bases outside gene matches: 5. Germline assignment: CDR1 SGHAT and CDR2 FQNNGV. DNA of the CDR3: TGTGCCAGCAGCTCAGGACAGGGGGCTGGCGAGCAGTACTTC. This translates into CASSSGQGAGEQYF.

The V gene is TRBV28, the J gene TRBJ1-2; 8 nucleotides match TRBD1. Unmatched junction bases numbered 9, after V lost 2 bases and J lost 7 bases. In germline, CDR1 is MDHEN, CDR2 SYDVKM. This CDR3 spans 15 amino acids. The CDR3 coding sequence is TGTGCCAGCAGTTTAGGGGGACAGGAGTTAGGTGGCTACACCTTC. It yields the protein CASSLGGQELGGYTF.